Listed here are 28 T cell receptor beta chains from one sample, sequenced in a study of T-cell reconstitution after alpha-beta-depleted transplantation in children. For TCRbeta, the library was prepared with unique molecular identifiers. TCRdb redid the calling of the PCR reads with MiXCR, one entry per CDR3 protein. The table shows approximately 83,000 distinct CDR3 sequences, with 7% to 10% occurring only once. The sequenced sample was PBMCs from the stem cell graft donor, obtained from the stem cell graft. These receptors all come from a human donor who donated a stem cell graft to a child with congenital amegakaryocytic thrombocytopenia.

This clonotype was detected many times. This chain joins TRBV7-8 and TRBJ2-5; 9 bases are a match to TRBD1. Germline values: CDR1 SGHVS, CDR2 FQNEAQ. There are 15 residues in the CDR3. Trimming cost V 5 bases and J 5 bases; bases outside gene matches: 9. Here the CDR3 reads CASSIGQGYLETQYF. Written as DNA, the CDR3 is TGTGCCAGCAGCATAGGACAGGGGTATTTGGAGACCCAGTACTTC.

The chain combines TRBV7-8 with TRBJ2-3; D gene uncertain. CDR1 and CDR2 from the germline V gene are SGHVS and FQNEAQ. Trimming stripped 3 bases from V and 2 bases from J, with 15 bases between. CDR3 size: 16 residues. CDR3 in amino acids: CASSFRRRVDTDTQYF. In DNA form, the CDR3 reads TGTGCCAGCAGCTTCAGAAGACGGGTAGACACAGATACGCAGTATTTT.

This clonotype was seen repeatedly, ten times or more. This chain connects TRBV7-3 to TRBJ1-1; D is unresolved. Germline lookup yields CDR1 SGHTA and CDR2 FQGTGA. The CDR3 is 15 residues long. The V gene lost 2 bases and the J gene lost 1 base, with 11 bases spanning the gap. CDR3 in DNA: TGTGCCAGCAGCTTAGGCGGCGGAGGGAACACTGAAGCTTTCTTT. Its protein is CASSLGGGGNTEAFF.

This clonotype showed up many times. The rearrangement uses TRBV10-3 and TRBJ2-7; D possibly corresponds to TRBD2 (6 bases). CDR1 and CDR2 from the germline V gene are ENHRY and SYGVKD. Trimming cost V 6 bases and J 7 bases, with 10 bases left between them. The CDR3 contains 11 residues. The CDR3 sequence: CAIRREGEQYF. CDR3 coding DNA: TGTGCCATCAGGCGGGAAGGTGAGCAGTACTTC.

This clonotype appeared many times. The genes are TRBV19 and TRBJ1-5; 9 bases are shared with TRBD1. Germline loops: CDR1 LNHDA, CDR2 SQIVND (reference sequence). The CDR3 runs to 15 residues. The V segment lost 7 bases and the J segment 6 bases; nucleotides outside the gene matches: 10. CDR3 coding DNA: TGTGCCAGTAATCCACTGGACAGGGGAGGTCAGCCCCAGCATTTT. The encoded protein is CASNPLDRGGQPQHF.

This clonotype was detected only once. The chain links TRBV4-1 to TRBJ2-1, with D possibly being TRBD2 (6 bases). The length of the CDR3 is 14 residues. Trimming pared 0 bases from V and 9 bases from J, leaving 12 bases between. From germline, CDR1 is MGHRA and CDR2 YSYEKL. This CDR3 reads CASSQDTGVVEQFF. The CDR3 bases are TGCGCCAGCAGCCAAGATACGGGAGTGGTTGAGCAGTTCTTC.

This clonotype was recorded many times. The rearrangement links TRBV6-2 or TRBV6-3 to TRBJ2-1; tentatively, D is TRBD2 (6 bases). With 4 bases removed from V and 6 bases from J, the gap between germline ends came to 16 bases. Germline V lookup: CDR1 MNHEY, CDR2 SVGEGT. The CDR3 length is 15 residues. Written as DNA, the CDR3 is TGTGCCAGCAGTTCCTCAGGGACTGGAGGCAATGAGCAGTTCTTC. It specifies CASSSSGTGGNEQFF.

This clonotype appeared a few times. The chain combines TRBV4-1 with TRBJ1-1; D may be TRBD1 (6 bases). The CDR3 contains 17 residues. Trimming removed 1 base from V and 5 bases from J, with 20 bases in between. CDR1 is MGHRA and CDR2 is YSYEKL in the germline V gene. The CDR3 here is CASSQGARGRGWTEAFF. CDR3 sequence (DNA): TGCGCCAGCAGCCAAGGCGCACGCGGCAGGGGTTGGACTGAAGCTTTCTTT.

This clonotype occurred many times. The V and J genes are TRBV29-1 and TRBJ2-7; D gene unclear. The CDR3 totals 12 residues. Germline V lookup: CDR1 SQVTM, CDR2 ANQGSEA. The V end was cut by 7 bases, the J end by 2 bases, with 12 bases between. The CDR3 loop reads CSGTDGAYEQYF. The DNA of the CDR3 is TGCAGCGGAACCGACGGTGCCTACGAGCAGTACTTC.

Many counts were recorded for this clonotype. For the CDR3, the DNA is TGTGCCAGCAGGCCGGGACTAGGGACTAATGAGCAGTTCTTC. Translated, it gives CASRPGLGTNEQFF. The chain links TRBV2 to TRBJ2-1, with TRBD2 matching 8 bases. Germline assignment: CDR1 SNHLY and CDR2 FYNNEI. V trimming: 6 bases; J trimming: 7 bases; junction bases outside the gene matches: 8. This CDR3 is 14 amino acids long.

This clonotype occurred many times. The chain links TRBV12-3 or TRBV12-4 to TRBJ2-2; no reliable D call. The ends were cut back, 6 bases at V and 2 bases at J, with 13 bases in the middle. The length of the CDR3 is 15 residues. The CDR3 reads CASSPEGFNTGELFF. The CDR3 DNA sequence: TGTGCCAGCAGCCCCGAAGGATTCAACACCGGGGAGCTGTTTTTT.

This clonotype showed up many times. The chain has TRBV28 and TRBJ2-6; D gene unclear. V was shortened by 4 bases and J by 2 bases, with 3 bases between the two germline ends. Germline lookup yields CDR1 MDHEN and CDR2 SYDVKM. The length of the CDR3 is 13 residues. The CDR3 nucleotides read TGTGCCAGCAGTTCGCCTGGGGCCAACGTCCTGACTTTC. It translates to CASSSPGANVLTF.

This clonotype has ten or more counts. The CDR3 nucleotides read TGTGCCAGCAGCCACGGCAAATTGCCCCTCCACTTT. It yields the protein CASSHGKLPLHF. The chain couples TRBV6-5 to TRBJ1-6; the D is unclear. Trimming left V 6 bases short and J 13 bases short, with 13 bases between. CDR3 length equals 12 residues. Germline lookup yields CDR1 MNHEY and CDR2 SVGAGI.

This clonotype was found many times. CDR3 region: CARILGTDQETQYF. CDR3 DNA: TGTGCCAGAATTCTTGGGACAGACCAAGAGACCCAGTACTTC. The gene calls are TRBV27 and TRBJ2-5; TRBD1 aligns across 7 bases. This CDR3 region has 14 residues. CDR1 is MNHEY, CDR2 SMNVEV, per germline (reference sequence). Germline trimming cut 9 bases from V and 0 bases from J; bases unmatched to any gene: 7.

This clonotype was counted ten times or more. This chain links TRBV6-1 with TRBJ2-5; D unresolved. The CDR3 contains 15 residues. Per germline, CDR1 MNHNS and CDR2 SASEGT. V lost 8 bases and J 2 bases, leaving 18 bases between the germline ends. The CDR3 DNA reads TGTGCCAGCTCCTTGTTTCTTTCGTCACAAGAGACCCAGTACTTC. As protein: CASSLFLSSQETQYF.

The chain is built from TRBV15 and TRBJ2-6; D remains unclear. Germline V gives CDR1 LNHNV, CDR2 YYDKDF (reference sequence). The CDR3 runs 17 residues. Trimming removed 1 base from V and 0 bases from J, with 10 bases in between. This chain's CDR3 is CATSRGPGVSGANVLTF. In nucleotides, the CDR3 is TGTGCCACCAGCAGAGGGCCCGGCGTCTCTGGGGCCAACGTCCTGACTTTC.

This chain joins TRBV27 and TRBJ2-1; 7 bases line up with TRBD2. J lost 6 bases, V lost 3 bases, and 5 bases had no gene match. This CDR3 is 14 amino acids long. Looked up from germline, CDR1 is MNHEY and CDR2 is SMNVEV (reference sequence). CDR3 sequence: CASSFRGSVNEQFF. CDR3 DNA sequence: TGTGCCAGCAGTTTCCGCGGGAGTGTCAATGAGCAGTTCTTC.

This clonotype has at least ten counts. The chain couples TRBV29-1 to TRBJ2-4, with TRBD2 identical over 8 bases. The CDR3 has 13 amino acids. After removal of 7 bases from V and 6 bases from J, the junction contained 8 bases not matched to a gene. The germline V gene encodes CDR1 SQVTM and CDR2 ANQGSEA. The CDR3 protein is CSGGSAGGNIQYF. Written as DNA, the CDR3 is TGCAGCGGTGGGTCGGCGGGAGGAAACATTCAGTACTTC.

In its sample, this clonotype was seen many times. The chain recombines TRBV28 with TRBJ1-5; 7 bases are shared with TRBD1. The CDR3 is made up of 15 amino acids. V dropped 7 bases and J dropped 6; count of bases not matched to a gene: 12. Looked up from germline, CDR1 is MDHEN and CDR2 is SYDVKM. The CDR3 sequence: CASTRYEGARQPQHF. In nucleotides, the CDR3 is TGTGCCAGCACCCGTTACGAGGGGGCTCGTCAGCCCCAGCATTTT.

This clonotype showed up many times. V and J are TRBV10-3 and TRBJ2-5; 8 bases map to TRBD2. The germline CDR1 and CDR2 sequences are ENHRY and SYGVKD. The CDR3 covers 13 residues. V lost 11 bases and J lost 0; bases outside the gene matches: 5. CDR3 nucleotides: TGTGCCGCGAGCGGGAGAGACCAAGAGACCCAGTACTTC. Its protein is CAASGRDQETQYF.

This clonotype was recorded many times. The V and J genes are TRBV5-6 and TRBJ1-2; D is perhaps TRBD1 (5 bases). The CDR3 sequence is 13 residues long. CDR1 and CDR2 (germline): SGHDT, YYEEEE. The V end was cut by 5 bases, the J end by 2 bases, with 10 bases between. The CDR3, as DNA: TGTGCCAGCAGAATGGAGGGGAACTATGGCTACACCTTC. Protein product: CASRMEGNYGYTF. The whole variable domain, filled in from reference TRBV5-6 and TRBJ1-2, reads DAGVTQSPTHLIKTRGQQVTLRCSPKSGHDTVSWYQQALGQGPQFIFQYYEEEERQRGNFPDRFSGHQFPNYSSELNVNALLLGDSALYLCASRMEGNYGYTFGSGTRLTVV.

This clonotype showed up many times. The chain recombines TRBV5-1 with TRBJ2-1; 8 nucleotides align to TRBD1. V lost 0 bases to trimming and J lost 6 bases; unmatched junction nucleotides: 14. Germline CDR1 reads SGHRS; CDR2 reads YFSETQ. The CDR3 consists of 18 residues. The CDR3 bases are TGCGCCAGCAGCTTGGCACCACCGGGACAGGAAGCGAGCAATGAGCAGTTCTTC. This translates into CASSLAPPGQEASNEQFF. Full variable domain (outside the CDR3, taken from reference TRBV5-1 and TRBJ2-1): KAGVTQTPRYLIKTRGQQVTLSCSPISGHRSVSWYQQTPGQGLQFLFEYFSETQRNKGNFPGRFSGRQFSNSRSEMNVSTLELGDSALYLCASSLAPPGQEASNEQFFGPGTRLTVL.

Many counts were recorded for this clonotype. The gene calls are TRBV7-8 and TRBJ1-6; weak D call: TRBD1 (5 bases). CDR3 length: 15 residues. Trimming stripped 2 bases from V and 5 bases from J, with 10 bases between. From germline, CDR1 is SGHVS and CDR2 FQNEAQ. CDR3 sequence: CASSLRTSNNSPLHF. In DNA, the CDR3 is TGTGCCAGCAGCTTACGGACATCGAATAATTCACCCCTCCACTTT.

This chain links TRBV20-1 with TRBJ2-7, with 8 bases aligning to TRBD1. CDR1 and CDR2 from the germline V gene are DFQATT and SNEGSKA (reference sequence). This CDR3 region has 14 residues. The ends lost 5 bases at V and 3 bases at J; junction bases unmatched: 9. Here the CDR3 DNA reads TGCAGTGCTCGGCCGGGACAGGAGGTCTACGAGCAGTACTTC. This codes for CSARPGQEVYEQYF.

This clonotype was recorded many times. The chain uses TRBV12-3 or TRBV12-4 and TRBJ1-1; D perhaps matches TRBD1 (6 bases). CDR3 length equals 14 residues. Trimming pared 3 bases from V and 4 bases from J, leaving 12 bases between. The CDR3 loop reads CASSFQGPSTEAFF. CDR3 in DNA: TGTGCCAGCAGTTTCCAGGGGCCCAGCACTGAAGCTTTCTTT.

This clonotype was seen many times. The chain joins TRBV6-2 or TRBV6-3 to TRBJ2-5; weak D call: TRBD1 (6 bases). The CDR3 sequence is 15 residues long. Germline V gene lookup returns CDR1 MNHEY and CDR2 SVGEGT. V lost 6 bases to trimming and J lost 0 bases, with 14 bases between them. CDR3 loop: CASSQGTDHQETQYF. The DNA for the CDR3 is TGTGCCAGCAGCCAGGGGACGGATCACCAAGAGACCCAGTACTTC.

The table lists this clonotype with many counts. This rearrangement joins TRBV12-3 or TRBV12-4 to TRBJ2-7, with D possibly being TRBD1 or TRBD2 (5 bases each). There are 15 residues in the CDR3. V shed 11 bases and J shed 0 bases, with 20 bases lying between them. CDR3 DNA sequence: TGTGCCCCACCAAAAGACGGGACCATCTCCTACGAGCAGTACTTC. It encodes CAPPKDGTISYEQYF.

This clonotype was recorded at least ten times. The V gene is TRBV20-1, the J gene TRBJ1-4; a possible D gene is TRBD1 (5 bases). Germline CDR1 DFQATT, CDR2 SNEGSKA (reference sequence). V shed 5 bases and J shed 0 bases, with 19 bases lying between them. This CDR3 spans 17 amino acids. CDR3 in DNA: TGCAGTGCTGGTTCTGGGGGGAGAATTGCAACTAATGAAAAACTGTTTTTT. Translated, it gives CSAGSGGRIATNEKLFF.